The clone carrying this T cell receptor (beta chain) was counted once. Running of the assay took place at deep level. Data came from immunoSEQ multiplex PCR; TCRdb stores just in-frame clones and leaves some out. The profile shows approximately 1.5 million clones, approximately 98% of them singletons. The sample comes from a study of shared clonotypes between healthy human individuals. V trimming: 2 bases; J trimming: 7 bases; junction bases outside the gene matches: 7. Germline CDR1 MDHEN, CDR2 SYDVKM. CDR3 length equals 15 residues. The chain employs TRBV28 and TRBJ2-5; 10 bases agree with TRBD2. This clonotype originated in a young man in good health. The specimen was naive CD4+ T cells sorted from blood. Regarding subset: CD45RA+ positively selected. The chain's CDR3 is CASSLPASGSGTQYF. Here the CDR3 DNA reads TGTGCCAGCAGTTTACCGGCTAGCGGGAGCGGGACCCAGTACTTC.